The 29 T cell receptor beta chains below all came from one sample that was sequenced in a study of T cells in Graves' hyperthyroidism and ophthalmopathy. The investigators amplified TCR beta CDR3 regions from RNA transcripts. First-round RT-PCR of the TCR CDR3 relied on the HTBI primer set. MiXCR, applied by TCRdb to the multiplex PCR reads, yields one record per CDR3 protein. In the table there are 350,000 or so distinct CDR3 sequences, less than 20% of which are singletons. The sequenced material came from blood. These receptors were taken from a woman aged 40 to 50 with Graves' ophthalmopathy.

This clonotype was seen many times. The chain carries TRBV12-3 or TRBV12-4 and TRBJ1-5; 7 positions agree with TRBD1. Unmatched junction bases numbered 9, after V lost 5 bases and J lost 5 bases. The CDR3 is 15 residues long. The CDR3 here is CASSPQGGIHQPQHF. The CDR3 DNA follows: TGTGCCAGCAGTCCCCAGGGGGGGATACATCAGCCCCAGCATTTT.

This clonotype was counted ten times or more. This chain links TRBV20-1 with TRBJ2-2; TRBD1 agrees at 11 bases. The CDR3 extends over 14 amino acids. Germline V gives CDR1 DFQATT, CDR2 SNEGSKA (reference sequence). After removal of 3 bases from V and 5 bases from J, the junction contained 2 bases not matched to a gene. The CDR3, as DNA: TGCAGTGCTAGGAGGGACAGGGGGACCGGGGAGCTGTTTTTT. It yields the protein CSARRDRGTGELFF.

This clonotype showed up many times. The V call is TRBV27, the J call TRBJ1-1; D is possibly TRBD1 (6 bases). Trimming removed 5 bases from V and 1 base from J, with 11 bases in between. Germline-derived CDR1 and CDR2 are MNHEY and SMNVEV (reference sequence). The CDR3 totals 14 residues. The CDR3 reads CASSPGGPNTEAFF. The CDR3 DNA follows: TGTGCCAGCAGTCCCGGGGGGCCGAACACTGAAGCTTTCTTT.

This clonotype was recorded many times. The chain links TRBV9 to TRBJ2-7; 7 bases line up with TRBD2. V dropped 2 bases and J dropped 2; count of bases not matched to a gene: 1. From germline, CDR1 is SGDLS and CDR2 YYNGEE. The CDR3 is made up of 13 amino acids. The CDR3 loop is CASSVAGAYEQYF. CDR3 nucleotide sequence: TGTGCCAGCAGCGTGGCGGGGGCCTACGAGCAGTACTTC.

This clonotype was observed many times. V is TRBV11-3 and J is TRBJ2-7; 9 nucleotides agree with TRBD2. Looked up from germline, CDR1 is SGHNT and CDR2 is YENEEA. The CDR3 consists of 16 residues. Trimming took 0 bases from V and 4 from J; bases not matched to a gene: 7. The CDR3 loop reads CASSLDFSGSRYEQYF. Here the CDR3 DNA reads TGTGCCAGCAGCTTAGACTTTAGCGGGAGTCGGTACGAGCAGTACTTC.

This sequence joins TRBV28 and TRBJ1-2, with 10 bases fitting TRBD1. The CDR3 length is 15 residues. Germline loops: CDR1 MDHEN, CDR2 SYDVKM. Germline trimming cut 6 bases from V and 2 bases from J; bases unmatched to any gene: 6. In DNA, the CDR3 is TGTGCCAGCAGAACCGGGACAGGGGAGAACTATGGCTACACCTTC. Encoded protein: CASRTGTGENYGYTF.

At least ten counts were recorded for this clonotype. The rearrangement links TRBV6-1 to TRBJ1-1; D not certain. V lost 4 bases, J lost 1 base, and 10 bases lay in between. Germline CDR1 is MNHNS and CDR2 is SASEGT. The CDR3 covers 14 residues. As DNA, the CDR3 is TGTGCCAGCAGTGGAAGGAAAGGGAACACTGAAGCTTTCTTT. Amino acids: CASSGRKGNTEAFF.

This clonotype was counted at least ten times. The chain links TRBV6-5 to TRBJ2-5, with 8 nucleotides matching TRBD2. J gave up 5 bases and V 0 bases, and 5 bases lay outside the gene matches. Germline V gene lookup returns CDR1 MNHEY and CDR2 SVGAGI. The CDR3 covers 15 residues. CDR3 bases: TGTGCCAGCAGTTACTCGAGTACGGGAGGGGAGACCCAGTACTTC. The encoded protein is CASSYSSTGGETQYF.

This clonotype has ten or more counts. The V and J genes are TRBV10-3 and TRBJ2-7, with D possibly matching TRBD1 (5 bases). Germline V lookup: CDR1 ENHRY, CDR2 SYGVKD. This CDR3 region has 13 residues. The germline V and J ends were trimmed by 7 bases and 0 bases, with 10 bases remaining between them. The CDR3, as DNA: TGTGCCATCATGACAGACCACTCCTACGAGCAGTACTTC. As protein: CAIMTDHSYEQYF.

In its sample, this clonotype was seen many times. The gene calls are TRBV28 and TRBJ2-7, with TRBD1 identical over 8 bases. Germline CDR1 is MDHEN and CDR2 is SYDVKM. CDR3 length: 15 amino acids. Losses at the gene ends were 6 bases for V and 6 bases for J; bases not matched to a gene: 13. The CDR3 nucleotides read TGTGCCAGCAGCCCCCCGACAGGGGATCTTTCCGAGCAGTACTTC. Its translation: CASSPPTGDLSEQYF.

This clonotype was seen many times. Mismatch with germline at one junction end may stem from a read error. For the CDR3, the DNA is TGTACCAGCAGTACTAGCGGTACCTCCTACGAGCAGTACTTC. Protein sequence: CTSSTSGTSYEQYF. This rearrangement joins TRBV6-2 or TRBV6-3 to TRBJ2-7; TRBD2 matches 8 bases. Germline V gene sequence: CDR1 MNHEY, CDR2 SVGEGT. CDR3 length: 14 amino acids.

V is TRBV11-2 and J is TRBJ1-3, with a tentative D call TRBD1 (6 bases). The V end lost 0 bases, the J end lost 0 bases, and 18 bases lay between the germline ends. The CDR3 has 19 residues. Germline V gene data show CDR1 as SGHAT and CDR2 as FQNNGV. The CDR3 DNA follows: TGTGCCAGCAGCTTAGATTTCAGTCAGGGGAGCGGCTCTGGAAACACCATATATTTT. The encoded protein is CASSLDFSQGSGSGNTIYF.

This clonotype was seen at least ten times. V gene TRBV6-1 combines with J gene TRBJ1-5, with D unclear. In germline, CDR1 is MNHNS, CDR2 SASEGT. The V end lost 6 bases, the J end lost 7 bases, and 16 bases lay between the germline ends. The CDR3 is 14 residues long. CDR3 coding DNA: TGTGCCAGCAGCGAGGGAGGGAAGTCCCAGCCCCAGCATTTT. Translated, it gives CASSEGGKSQPQHF.

The table lists this clonotype with many counts. The chain couples TRBV28 to TRBJ2-5, with 11 bases aligning to TRBD2. Germline CDR1 and CDR2: MDHEN and SYDVKM. This CDR3 has 15 residues. V lost 10 bases and J lost 1; bases outside the gene matches: 8. The CDR3: CATDLGTSGQETQYF. The CDR3 DNA is TGTGCCACCGATCTGGGGACTAGCGGCCAAGAGACCCAGTACTTC.

The chain is built from TRBV6-1 and TRBJ2-5; 8 bases agree with TRBD2. The CDR3 is made up of 15 amino acids. Germline values: CDR1 MNHNS, CDR2 SASEGT. The ends lost 5 bases at V and 4 bases at J; junction bases unmatched: 9. In DNA, the CDR3 is TGTGCCAGCAGTCCCGGGACTAGAATCCCAGAGACCCAGTACTTC. Translation gives CASSPGTRIPETQYF.

Ten or more counts support this clonotype. V gene TRBV28 combines with J gene TRBJ2-2, with D maybe TRBD2 (5 bases). Germline V gives CDR1 MDHEN, CDR2 SYDVKM. The CDR3 covers 14 residues. With 10 bases removed from V and 4 bases from J, the gap between germline ends came to 16 bases. DNA for the CDR3: TGTGCCACGGAGAGAGGGTCCGGCACCGGGGAGCTGTTTTTT. Residues: CATERGSGTGELFF.

Ten or more counts support this clonotype. The chain recombines TRBV7-9 with TRBJ2-1, with D possibly being TRBD1 (6 bases). V dropped 5 bases and J dropped 3 bases, with 11 bases sitting between them. There are 14 residues in the CDR3. Per germline, CDR1 SEHNR and CDR2 FQNEAQ (reference sequence). Written as DNA, the CDR3 is TGTGCCAGCAGCCTCCGGGACAACTACAATGAGCAGTTCTTC. Translating it yields CASSLRDNYNEQFF.

The rearrangement joins TRBV6-1 to TRBJ2-7; 8 bases are shared with TRBD1. This CDR3 spans 13 amino acids. Germline CDR1 is MNHNS and CDR2 is SASEGT. The V segment lost 4 bases and the J segment 6 bases; nucleotides outside the gene matches: 5. CDR3 DNA sequence: TGTGCCAGCAGTGGCTGGACAGGGACCGAGCAGTACTTC. Translation: CASSGWTGTEQYF.

This clonotype was counted ten times or more. V is TRBV6-1 and J is TRBJ2-5; D perhaps matches TRBD1 (5 bases). Trimming pared 2 bases from V and 7 bases from J, leaving 17 bases between. The CDR3 is made up of 15 amino acids. From germline, CDR1 is MNHNS and CDR2 SASEGT. The CDR3 protein is CASSEPSTVVRTQYF. The CDR3 DNA reads as TGTGCCAGCAGTGAACCCTCGACAGTTGTACGGACCCAGTACTTC.

There are many counts of this clonotype. This sequence joins TRBV11-1 and TRBJ1-1; D is unclear. Trimming left V 5 bases short and J 4 bases short, with 8 bases between. Germline assignment: CDR1 SGHAT and CDR2 FQDESV (reference sequence). There are 12 residues in the CDR3. This CDR3 is CASSTYGTEAFF. The DNA for the CDR3 is TGTGCCAGCAGCACTTACGGCACTGAAGCTTTCTTT.

This clonotype was picked up many times. V is TRBV29-1 and J is TRBJ2-5, with D maybe TRBD2 (5 bases). CDR3 size: 11 residues. Germline V gene lookup returns CDR1 SQVTM and CDR2 ANQGSEA. V lost 6 bases and J lost 5, with 10 bases in between. The CDR3 loop reads CSVRGGETQYF. CDR3 bases: TGCAGCGTCCGAGGCGGGGAGACCCAGTACTTC.

This clonotype was found many times. The rearrangement uses TRBV4-3 and TRBJ2-7; TRBD2 matches 9 bases. The CDR3 loop spans 16 amino acids. With V trimmed by 3 bases and J by 0 bases, 6 bases remained unmatched. Germline loops: CDR1 LGHNA, CDR2 YSLEER. DNA for the CDR3: TGCGCCAGCAGCCAGGAGAATAGCGGGAGCTCCTACGAGCAGTACTTC. Protein: CASSQENSGSSYEQYF.

This clonotype was seen at least ten times. The chain links TRBV3-1 to TRBJ1-5; no definite D call. The germline V gene encodes CDR1 LGHDT and CDR2 YNNKEL (reference sequence). CDR3 length equals 15 residues. Trimming shortened V by 1 base and J by 0 bases, and 7 bases separated the two germline ends. The CDR3 is CASSQGGVSNQPQHF. The CDR3 DNA follows: TGTGCCAGCAGCCAAGGTGGGGTTAGCAATCAGCCCCAGCATTTT. The whole variable domain, filled in from reference TRBV3-1 and TRBJ1-5, reads DTAVSQTPKYLVTQMGNDKSIKCEQNLGHDTMYWYKQDSKKFLKIMFSYNNKELIINETVPNRFSPKSPDKAHLNLHINSLELGDSAVYFCASSQGGVSNQPQHFGDGTRLSIL.

This clonotype was seen repeatedly, ten times or more. The chain recombines TRBV28 with TRBJ2-5, with TRBD1 identical over 11 bases. This CDR3 has 18 residues. Germline V gene lookup returns CDR1 MDHEN and CDR2 SYDVKM. V dropped 3 bases and J dropped 1; count of bases not matched to a gene: 10. The CDR3 DNA reads TGTGCCAGCAGTTTTCCGGGGGGACAGGGGGGACTCCAAGAGACCCAGTACTTC. Translating gives CASSFPGGQGGLQETQYF.

This clonotype was counted ten times or more. This rearrangement joins TRBV6-5 to TRBJ1-2; a weak D match, TRBD1 (5 bases). The V end was cut by 3 bases, the J end by 0 bases, with 11 bases between. The CDR3 totals 15 residues. Per germline, CDR1 MNHEY and CDR2 SVGAGI. CDR3 nucleotides: TGTGCCAGCAGTTATGAGGGGCTAGCTAACTATGGCTACACCTTC. This codes for CASSYEGLANYGYTF.

This clonotype was seen many times. The gene calls are TRBV9 and TRBJ2-5; 10 nucleotides align to TRBD1. The J segment lost 1 base and the V segment lost 4 bases, leaving 4 bases of the junction unmatched. Germline V lookup: CDR1 SGDLS, CDR2 YYNGEE. The CDR3 runs 15 residues. The CDR3 loop reads CASSPGQGRQETQYF. CDR3 in DNA: TGTGCCAGCAGCCCGGGACAGGGGCGCCAAGAGACCCAGTACTTC.

This clonotype was observed at least ten times. The rearrangement uses TRBV7-9 and TRBJ1-2; D is uncertain. CDR1 is SEHNR, CDR2 FQNEAQ, per germline (reference sequence). The CDR3 has 14 amino acids. V lost 3 bases and J 8 bases, leaving 16 bases between the germline ends. CDR3 amino acids: CASSLGNGQGGYTF. The CDR3 nucleotides read TGTGCCAGCAGCTTGGGCAACGGTCAAGGAGGCTACACCTTC.

This clonotype was counted at least ten times. The rearrangement joins TRBV3-1 to TRBJ1-2; 7 bases are a match to TRBD1. This CDR3 region has 14 residues. The ends lost 4 bases at V and 3 bases at J; junction bases unmatched: 5. Germline lookup yields CDR1 LGHDT and CDR2 YNNKEL (reference sequence). This CDR3 reads CASSLTGVDYGYTF. The CDR3 DNA reads TGTGCCAGCAGCCTCACAGGGGTGGACTATGGCTACACCTTC.

This clonotype came up many times. The genes are TRBV12-3 or TRBV12-4 and TRBJ1-1; perhaps TRBD1 as D (5 bases). This CDR3 comprises 15 residues. Trimming left V 0 bases short and J 1 base short, with 9 bases between. The chain's CDR3 is CASSLAGRGNTEAFF. The CDR3 DNA is TGTGCCAGCAGTTTAGCGGGACGGGGGAACACTGAAGCTTTCTTT.